The TCR beta chain under discussion was sequenced for a study of control samples from healthy donors and cancer patients (dated by TCRdb to 2020 to 2021). About this clone: No cognate antigen has been identified for it. Base qualities are missing; no much larger clone stands one base away.

Trimming takes 4 bases from V and 2 bases from J, and the germline ends sit 15 bases apart. CDR1 and CDR2, looked up from the germline V gene, are WSHSY and SAAADI. The CDR3 measures 15 amino acids from cysteine to phenylalanine. The retained sequence is limited to the CDR3, 45 bases, with the frame set at the first base. Preparation of the library involved the immunoSEQ multiplex PCR assay. TCRdb stores this immuneACCESS table with in-frame sequences only. Part of the clones is absent; in the studies checked, under half of the shortfall reflects unresolved V genes, and no reason is known for the rest. The table for this sample lists approximately 58,000 clones; roughly 86% of them were counted only once. About 12% of the sample lies in the top ten.

The rearrangement joined TRBV10-2 to TRBJ2-7, with the D gene not confidently named. Sequencing input: PBMCs. This TCR derives from a woman aged 55-69 years with lung cancer. DNA sequence: TGCGCCAGCAGTGGGGTGAGGACGGAGCCCTACGAGCAGTACTTC. Its protein reads: CASSGVRTEPYEQYF.